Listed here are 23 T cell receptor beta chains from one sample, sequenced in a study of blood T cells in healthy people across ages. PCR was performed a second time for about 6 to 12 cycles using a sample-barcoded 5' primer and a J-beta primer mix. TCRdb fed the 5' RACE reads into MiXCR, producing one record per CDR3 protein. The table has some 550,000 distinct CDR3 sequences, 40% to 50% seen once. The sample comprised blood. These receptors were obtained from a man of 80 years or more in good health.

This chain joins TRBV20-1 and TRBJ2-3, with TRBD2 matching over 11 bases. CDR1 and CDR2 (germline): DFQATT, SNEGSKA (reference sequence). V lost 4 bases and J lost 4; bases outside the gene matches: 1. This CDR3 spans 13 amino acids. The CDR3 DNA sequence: TGCAGTGCTAAGACTAGCGGGGCAGATACGCAGTATTTT. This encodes CSAKTSGADTQYF.

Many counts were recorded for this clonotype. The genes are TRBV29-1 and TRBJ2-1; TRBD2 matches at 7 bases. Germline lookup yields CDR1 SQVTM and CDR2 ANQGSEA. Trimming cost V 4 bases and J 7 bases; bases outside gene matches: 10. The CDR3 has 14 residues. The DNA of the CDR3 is TGCAGCGTTGTGGGGGGGACGGGTATGAATGAGCAGTTCTTC. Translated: CSVVGGTGMNEQFF.

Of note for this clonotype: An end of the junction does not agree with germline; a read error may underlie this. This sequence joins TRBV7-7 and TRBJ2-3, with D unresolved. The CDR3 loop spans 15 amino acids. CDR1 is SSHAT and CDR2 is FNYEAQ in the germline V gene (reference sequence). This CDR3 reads CASSKTLDPLDTQYF. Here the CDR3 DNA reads TGTGCTAGCAGCAAAACACTCGACCCCTTGGATACGCAGTATTTT.

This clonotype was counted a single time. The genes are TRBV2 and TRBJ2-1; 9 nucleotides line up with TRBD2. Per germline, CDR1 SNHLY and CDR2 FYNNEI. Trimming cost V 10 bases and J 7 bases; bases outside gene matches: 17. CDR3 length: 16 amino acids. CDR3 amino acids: CATTSSASGNKNEQFF. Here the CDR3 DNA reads TGTGCCACGACCTCCTCCGCTAGCGGGAATAAGAATGAGCAGTTCTTC.

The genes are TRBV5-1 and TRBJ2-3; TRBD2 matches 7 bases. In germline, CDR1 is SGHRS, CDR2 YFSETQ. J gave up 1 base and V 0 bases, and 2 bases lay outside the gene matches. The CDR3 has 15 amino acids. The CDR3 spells CASSLARGGTDTQYF. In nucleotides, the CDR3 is TGCGCCAGCAGCTTGGCTCGGGGGGGCACAGATACGCAGTATTTT.

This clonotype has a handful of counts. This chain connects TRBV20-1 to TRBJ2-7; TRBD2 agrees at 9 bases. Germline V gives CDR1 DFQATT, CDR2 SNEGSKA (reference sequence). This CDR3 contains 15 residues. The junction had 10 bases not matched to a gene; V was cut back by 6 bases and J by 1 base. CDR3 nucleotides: TGCAGTGCCCAGAGGACAGCGGGAGGATCCTACGAGCAGTACTTC. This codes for CSAQRTAGGSYEQYF.

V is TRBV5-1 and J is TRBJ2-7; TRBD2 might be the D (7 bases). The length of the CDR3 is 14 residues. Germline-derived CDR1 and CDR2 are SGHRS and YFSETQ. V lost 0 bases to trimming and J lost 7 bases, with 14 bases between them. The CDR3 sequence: CASSLGRGAEEQYF. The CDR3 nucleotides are TGCGCCAGCAGCTTGGGTCGGGGGGCGGAGGAGCAGTACTTC.

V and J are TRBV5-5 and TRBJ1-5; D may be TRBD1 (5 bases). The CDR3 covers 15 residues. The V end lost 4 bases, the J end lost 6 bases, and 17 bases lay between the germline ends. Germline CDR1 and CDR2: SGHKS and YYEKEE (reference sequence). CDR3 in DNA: TGTGCCAGCAGCACAGGAGCCGGGACTTTTCAGCCCCAGCATTTT. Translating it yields CASSTGAGTFQPQHF.

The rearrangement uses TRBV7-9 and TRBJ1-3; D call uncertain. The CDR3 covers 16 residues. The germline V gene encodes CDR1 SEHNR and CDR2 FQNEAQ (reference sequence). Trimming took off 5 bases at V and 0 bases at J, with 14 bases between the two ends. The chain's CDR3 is CASSPSGRGSGNTIYF. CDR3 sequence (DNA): TGTGCCAGCAGCCCCTCCGGGAGAGGCTCTGGAAACACCATATATTTT.

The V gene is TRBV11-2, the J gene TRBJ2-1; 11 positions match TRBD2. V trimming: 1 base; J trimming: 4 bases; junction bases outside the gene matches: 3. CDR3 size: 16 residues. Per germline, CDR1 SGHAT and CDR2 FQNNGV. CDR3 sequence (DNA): TGTGCCAGCAGCTTAGTTTCTAGCGGGAGGTACAATGAGCAGTTCTTC. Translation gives CASSLVSSGRYNEQFF.

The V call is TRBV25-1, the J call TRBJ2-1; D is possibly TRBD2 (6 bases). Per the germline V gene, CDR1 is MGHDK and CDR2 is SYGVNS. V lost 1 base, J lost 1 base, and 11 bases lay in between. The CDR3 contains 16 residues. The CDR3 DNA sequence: TGTGCCAGCAGTGAATTTGACGGGAGATCCTACAATGAGCAGTTCTTC. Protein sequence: CASSEFDGRSYNEQFF.

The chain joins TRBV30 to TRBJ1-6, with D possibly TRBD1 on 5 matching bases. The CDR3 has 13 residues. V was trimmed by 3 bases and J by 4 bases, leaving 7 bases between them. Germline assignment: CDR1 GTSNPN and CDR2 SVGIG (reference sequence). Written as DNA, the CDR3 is TGTGCCTGGAGCGGGACTTATAATTCACCCCTCCACTTT. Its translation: CAWSGTYNSPLHF.

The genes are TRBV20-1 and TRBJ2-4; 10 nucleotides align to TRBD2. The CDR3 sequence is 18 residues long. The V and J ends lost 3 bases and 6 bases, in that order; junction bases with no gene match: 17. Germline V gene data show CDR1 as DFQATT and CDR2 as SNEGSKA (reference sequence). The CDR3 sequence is CSASFGSTSGYRGNIQYF. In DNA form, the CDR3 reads TGCAGTGCTAGTTTTGGGTCGACTAGCGGGTATCGTGGAAACATTCAGTACTTC.

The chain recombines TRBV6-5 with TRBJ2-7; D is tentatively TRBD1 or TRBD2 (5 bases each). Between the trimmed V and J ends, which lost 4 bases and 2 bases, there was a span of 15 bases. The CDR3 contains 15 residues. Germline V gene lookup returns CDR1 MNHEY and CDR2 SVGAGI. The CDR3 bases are TGTGCCAGCAGTTCGGTTGGGACCCATGCCTACGAGCAGTACTTC. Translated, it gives CASSSVGTHAYEQYF.

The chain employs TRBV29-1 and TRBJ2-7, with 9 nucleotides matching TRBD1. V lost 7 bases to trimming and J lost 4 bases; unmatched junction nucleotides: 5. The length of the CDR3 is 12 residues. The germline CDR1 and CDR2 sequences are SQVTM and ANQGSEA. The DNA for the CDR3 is TGCAGCGCCACAGGGGGCGGTTACGAGCAGTACTTC. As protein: CSATGGGYEQYF.

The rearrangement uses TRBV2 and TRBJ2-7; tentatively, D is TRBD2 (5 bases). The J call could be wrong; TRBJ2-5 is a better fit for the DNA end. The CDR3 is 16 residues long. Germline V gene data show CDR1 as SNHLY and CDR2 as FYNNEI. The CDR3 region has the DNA TGTGCCAGCAGTGAAGCGCTTCGAGGATCGGGGGAGACCCAGTACTTC. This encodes CASSEALRGSGETQYF.

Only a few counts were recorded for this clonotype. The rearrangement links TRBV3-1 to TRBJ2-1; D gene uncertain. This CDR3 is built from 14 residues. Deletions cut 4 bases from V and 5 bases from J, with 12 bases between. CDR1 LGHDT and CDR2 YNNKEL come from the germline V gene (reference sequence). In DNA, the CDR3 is TGTGCCAGCAGCCGCCCCGATCTTAACAATGAGCAGTTCTTC. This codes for CASSRPDLNNEQFF.

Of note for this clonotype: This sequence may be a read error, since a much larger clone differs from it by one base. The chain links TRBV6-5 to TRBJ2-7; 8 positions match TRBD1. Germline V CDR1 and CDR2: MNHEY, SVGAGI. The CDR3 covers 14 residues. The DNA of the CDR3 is TGTGTCAGCAGTCTCGCGACAGGGGTCCACGAGCAGTACTTC. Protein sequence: CVSSLATGVHEQYF.

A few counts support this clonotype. The CDR3 here is CASSPPFHTTNEKLFF. CDR3 nucleotide sequence: TGTGCCAGCAGCCCCCCCTTCCATACGACTAATGAAAAACTGTTTTTT. The rearrangement uses TRBV7-2 and TRBJ1-4, with D uncertain. Trimming cost V 5 bases and J 2 bases, with 15 bases left between them. The V gene's germline CDR1 is SGHTA and CDR2 FQGNSA. The CDR3 is made up of 16 amino acids. Filled out from reference TRBV7-2 and TRBJ1-4, the complete variable domain reads GAGVSQSPSNKVTEKGKDVELRCDPISGHTALYWYRQSLGQGLEFLIYFQGNSAPDKSGLPSDRFSAERTGGSVSTLTIQRTQQEDSAVYLCASSPPFHTTNEKLFFGSGTQLSVL.

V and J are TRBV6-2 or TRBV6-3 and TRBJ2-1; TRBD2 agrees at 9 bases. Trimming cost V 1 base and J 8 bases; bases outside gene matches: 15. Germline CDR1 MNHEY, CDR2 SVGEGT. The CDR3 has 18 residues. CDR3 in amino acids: CASSYLGGRTSDIYEQFF. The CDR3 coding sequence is TGTGCCAGCAGTTACTTGGGAGGAAGGACTAGCGATATCTATGAGCAGTTCTTC.

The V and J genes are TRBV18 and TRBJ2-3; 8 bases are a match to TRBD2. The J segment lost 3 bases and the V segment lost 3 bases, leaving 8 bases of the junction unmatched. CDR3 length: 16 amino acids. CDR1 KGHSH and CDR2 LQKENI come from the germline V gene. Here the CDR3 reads CASSPAAGVRTDTQYF. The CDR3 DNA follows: TGTGCCAGCTCACCCGCAGCGGGAGTAAGAACAGATACGCAGTATTTT.

This CDR3 is CSATGTSGINEQFF. CDR3 coding DNA: TGCAGTGCGACCGGGACTAGCGGGATTAATGAGCAGTTCTTC. The chain couples TRBV20-1 to TRBJ2-1; 13 bases fit TRBD2. The germline gives CDR1 DFQATT, CDR2 SNEGSKA (reference sequence). The CDR3 has 14 residues. V was pared by 6 bases and J by 7 bases, with 6 bases of the junction left unmatched.

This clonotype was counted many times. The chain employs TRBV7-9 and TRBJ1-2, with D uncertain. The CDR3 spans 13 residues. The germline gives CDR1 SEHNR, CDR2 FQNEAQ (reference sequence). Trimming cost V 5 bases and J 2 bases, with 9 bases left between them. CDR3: CASSLSSNYGYTF. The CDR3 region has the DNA TGTGCCAGCAGCCTCTCTTCGAACTATGGCTACACCTTC.